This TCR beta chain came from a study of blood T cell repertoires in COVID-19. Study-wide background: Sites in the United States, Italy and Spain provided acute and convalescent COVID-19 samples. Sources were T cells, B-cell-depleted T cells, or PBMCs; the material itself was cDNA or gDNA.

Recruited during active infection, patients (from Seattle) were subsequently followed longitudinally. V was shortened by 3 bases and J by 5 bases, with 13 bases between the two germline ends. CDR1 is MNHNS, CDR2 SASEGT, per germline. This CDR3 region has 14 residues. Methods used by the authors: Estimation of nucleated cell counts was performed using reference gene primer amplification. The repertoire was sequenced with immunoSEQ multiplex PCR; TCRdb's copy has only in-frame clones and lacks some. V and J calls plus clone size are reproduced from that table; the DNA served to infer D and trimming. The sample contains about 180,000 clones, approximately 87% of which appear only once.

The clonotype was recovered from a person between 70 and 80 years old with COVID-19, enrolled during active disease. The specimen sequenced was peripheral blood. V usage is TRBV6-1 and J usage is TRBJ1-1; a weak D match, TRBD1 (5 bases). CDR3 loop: CASSDAGFRTEAFF. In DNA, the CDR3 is TGTGCCAGCAGTGACGCAGGGTTTCGTACTGAAGCTTTCTTT.